The T cell receptor (beta chain) under discussion was sequenced for a study of long-term antiretroviral therapy in people with HIV. Whole-study context: Samples from the earliest time points predate the 2015 immediate-ART recommendation by about a decade.

The V end was cut by 5 bases, the J end by 5 bases, with 17 bases between. The CDR3 length is 15 residues. Germline V gives CDR1 SEHNR, CDR2 FQNEAQ (reference sequence). Study-level points and caveats: Diversity increased after ART yet remained lower than in transplant donor controls. HIV repertoires had narrower CDR3 length ranges than controls.

Assay version v3.0 of immunoSEQ was used, and it was run at survey level. Repertoires were generated with immunoSEQ multiplex PCR, while TCRdb's copy carries only in-frame clones and drops some. Here the sample spans 20,000 or so clones, 75% to 90% being singletons. Concerning this clone itself: Antigen specificity is unknown.

Every donor had one or more pre-ART and two or more post-ART PBMC samples. The chain couples TRBV7-9 to TRBJ2-3; D may match TRBD1 or TRBD2 (5 bases each). The sequencing here drew on unsorted PBMCs, taken roughly 5.7 years after starting antiretroviral therapy. This sequence originates from a man younger than 45 with HIV. CDR3 bases: TGTGCCAGCAGCCGCCCGGGAATAGGGGTAGATACGCAGTATTTT. Translating gives CASSRPGIGVDTQYF.